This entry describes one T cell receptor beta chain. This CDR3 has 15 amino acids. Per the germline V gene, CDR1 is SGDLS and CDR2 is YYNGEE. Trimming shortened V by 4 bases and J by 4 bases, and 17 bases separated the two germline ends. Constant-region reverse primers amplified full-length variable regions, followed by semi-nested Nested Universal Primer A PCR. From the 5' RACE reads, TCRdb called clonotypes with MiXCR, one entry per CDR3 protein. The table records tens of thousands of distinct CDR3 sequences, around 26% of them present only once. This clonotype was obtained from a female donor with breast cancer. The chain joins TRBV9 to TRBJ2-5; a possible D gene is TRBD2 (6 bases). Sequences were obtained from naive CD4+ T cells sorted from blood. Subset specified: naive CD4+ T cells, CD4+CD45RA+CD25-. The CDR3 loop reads CASSSQGGGGETQYF. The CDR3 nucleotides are TGTGCCAGCAGCTCCCAGGGAGGTGGGGGAGAGACCCAGTACTTC.